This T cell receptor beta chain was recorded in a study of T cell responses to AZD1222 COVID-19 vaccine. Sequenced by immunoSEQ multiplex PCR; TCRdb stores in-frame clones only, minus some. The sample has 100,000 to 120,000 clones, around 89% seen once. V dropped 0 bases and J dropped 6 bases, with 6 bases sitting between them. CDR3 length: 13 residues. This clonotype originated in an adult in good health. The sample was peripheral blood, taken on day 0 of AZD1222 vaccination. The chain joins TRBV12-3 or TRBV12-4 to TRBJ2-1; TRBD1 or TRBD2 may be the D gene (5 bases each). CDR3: CASSLAGVNEQFF. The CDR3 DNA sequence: TGTGCCAGCAGTTTAGCGGGGGTCAATGAGCAGTTCTTC.